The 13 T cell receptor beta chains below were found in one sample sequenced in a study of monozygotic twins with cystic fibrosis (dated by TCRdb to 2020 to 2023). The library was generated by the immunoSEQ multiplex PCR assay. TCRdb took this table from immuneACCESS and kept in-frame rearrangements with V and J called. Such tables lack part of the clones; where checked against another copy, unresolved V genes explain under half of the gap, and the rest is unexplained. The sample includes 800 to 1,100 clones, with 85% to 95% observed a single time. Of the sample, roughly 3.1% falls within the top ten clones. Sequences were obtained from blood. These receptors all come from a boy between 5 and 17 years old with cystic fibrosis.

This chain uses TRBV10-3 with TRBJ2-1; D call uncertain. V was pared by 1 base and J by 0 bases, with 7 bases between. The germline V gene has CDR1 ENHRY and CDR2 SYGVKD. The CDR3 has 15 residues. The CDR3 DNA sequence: TGTGCCATCAGTGAGTGGGAAAGCTCCTACAATGAGCAGTTCTTC. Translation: CAISEWESSYNEQFF.

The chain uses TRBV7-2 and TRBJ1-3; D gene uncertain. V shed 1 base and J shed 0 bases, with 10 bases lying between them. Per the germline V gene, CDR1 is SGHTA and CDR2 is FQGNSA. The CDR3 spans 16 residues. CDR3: CASSLGPINSGNTIYF. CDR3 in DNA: TGTGCCAGCAGCTTAGGGCCAATTAACTCTGGAAACACCATATATTTT.

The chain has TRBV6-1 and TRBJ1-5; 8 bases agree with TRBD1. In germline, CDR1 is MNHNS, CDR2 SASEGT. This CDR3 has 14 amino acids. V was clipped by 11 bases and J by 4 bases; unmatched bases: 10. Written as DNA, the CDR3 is TGTGCCTCCCGAGGGTGGACAGGGAATCAGCCCCAGCATTTT. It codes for CASRGWTGNQPQHF.

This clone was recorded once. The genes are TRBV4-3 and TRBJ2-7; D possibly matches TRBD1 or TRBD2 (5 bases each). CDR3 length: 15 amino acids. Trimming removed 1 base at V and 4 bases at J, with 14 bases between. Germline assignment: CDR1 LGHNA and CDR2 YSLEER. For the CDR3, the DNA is TGCGCCAGCAGCCAAGGGCTGGGGGATGGGTACGAGCAGTACTTC. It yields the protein CASSQGLGDGYEQYF.

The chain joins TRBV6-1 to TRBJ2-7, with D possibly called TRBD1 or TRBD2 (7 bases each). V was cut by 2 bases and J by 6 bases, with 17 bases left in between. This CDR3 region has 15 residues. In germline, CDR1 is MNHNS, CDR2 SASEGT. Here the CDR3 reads CASSEREGQLGEQYF. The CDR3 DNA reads TGTGCCAGCAGTGAAAGGGAGGGACAGTTAGGCGAGCAGTACTTC.

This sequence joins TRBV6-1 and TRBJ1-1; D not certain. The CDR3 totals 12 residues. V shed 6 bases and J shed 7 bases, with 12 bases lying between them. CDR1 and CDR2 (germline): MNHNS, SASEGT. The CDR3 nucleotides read TGTGCCAGCAGCCTAACTCGGGATGAAGCTTTCTTT. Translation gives CASSLTRDEAFF.

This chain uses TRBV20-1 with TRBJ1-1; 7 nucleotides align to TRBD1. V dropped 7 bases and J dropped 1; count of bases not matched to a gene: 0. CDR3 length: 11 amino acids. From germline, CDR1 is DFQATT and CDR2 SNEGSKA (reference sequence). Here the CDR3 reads CSDRGNTEAFF. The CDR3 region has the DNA TGCAGTGACAGGGGGAACACTGAAGCTTTCTTT.

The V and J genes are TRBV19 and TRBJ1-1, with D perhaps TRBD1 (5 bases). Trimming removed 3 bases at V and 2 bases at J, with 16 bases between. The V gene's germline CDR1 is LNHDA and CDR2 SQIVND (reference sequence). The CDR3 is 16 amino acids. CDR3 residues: CASSIFGIRGNTEAFF. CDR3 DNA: TGTGCCAGTAGTATCTTCGGGATTCGGGGCAACACTGAAGCTTTCTTT. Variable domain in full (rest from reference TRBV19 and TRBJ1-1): DGGITQSPKYLFRKEGQNVTLSCEQNLNHDAMYWYRQDPGQGLRLIYYSQIVNDFQKGDIAEGYSVSREKKESFPLTVTSAQKNPTAFYLCASSIFGIRGNTEAFFGQGTRLTVV.

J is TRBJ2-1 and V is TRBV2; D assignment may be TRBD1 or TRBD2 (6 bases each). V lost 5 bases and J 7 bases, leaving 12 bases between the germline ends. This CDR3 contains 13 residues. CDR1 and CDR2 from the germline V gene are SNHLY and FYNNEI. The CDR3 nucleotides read TGTGCCAGCAGTCCCAGGGGAGGTAATGAGCAGTTCTTC. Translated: CASSPRGGNEQFF.

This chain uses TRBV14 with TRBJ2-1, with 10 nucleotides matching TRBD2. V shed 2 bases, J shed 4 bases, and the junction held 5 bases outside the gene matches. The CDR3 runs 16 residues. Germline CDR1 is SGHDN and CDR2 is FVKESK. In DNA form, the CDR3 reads TGTGCCAGCAGCCAAATTACGACTAGCGGGTACAATGAGCAGTTCTTC. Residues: CASSQITTSGYNEQFF.

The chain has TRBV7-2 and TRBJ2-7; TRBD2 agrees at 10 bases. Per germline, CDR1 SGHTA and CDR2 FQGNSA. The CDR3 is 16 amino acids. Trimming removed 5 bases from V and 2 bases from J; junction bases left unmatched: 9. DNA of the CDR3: TGTGCCAGCAGCCGGCGCCTAGCGGGGGTGACCTACGAGCAGTACTTC. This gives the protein CASSRRLAGVTYEQYF.

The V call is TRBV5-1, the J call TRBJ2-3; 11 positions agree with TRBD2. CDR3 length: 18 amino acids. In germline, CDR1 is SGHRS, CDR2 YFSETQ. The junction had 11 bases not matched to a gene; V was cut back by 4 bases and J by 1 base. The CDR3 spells CASSLAGGGGFRTDTQYF. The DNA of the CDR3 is TGCGCCAGCAGCCTAGCGGGAGGAGGGGGCTTTCGCACAGATACGCAGTATTTT.

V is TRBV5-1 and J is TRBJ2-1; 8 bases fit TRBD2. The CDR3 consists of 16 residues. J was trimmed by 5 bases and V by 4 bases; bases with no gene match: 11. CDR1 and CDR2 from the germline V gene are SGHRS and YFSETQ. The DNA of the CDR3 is TGCGCCAGCAGCCGCCCGCGGGAGGTCCTTGACAATGAGCAGTTCTTC. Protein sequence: CASSRPREVLDNEQFF.